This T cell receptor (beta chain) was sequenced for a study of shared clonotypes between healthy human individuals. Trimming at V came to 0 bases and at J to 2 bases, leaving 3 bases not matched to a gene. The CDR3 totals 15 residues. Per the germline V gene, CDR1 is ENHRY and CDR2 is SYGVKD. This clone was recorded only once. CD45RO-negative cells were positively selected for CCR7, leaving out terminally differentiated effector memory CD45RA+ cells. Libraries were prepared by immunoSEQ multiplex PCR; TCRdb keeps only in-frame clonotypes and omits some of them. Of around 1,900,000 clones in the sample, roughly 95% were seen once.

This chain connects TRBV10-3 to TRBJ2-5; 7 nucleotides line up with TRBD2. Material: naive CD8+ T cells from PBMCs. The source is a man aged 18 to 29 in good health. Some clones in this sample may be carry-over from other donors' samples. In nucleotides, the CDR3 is TGTGCCATCAGTGAGTCACGGCGGGGGCAAGAGACCCAGTACTTC. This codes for CAISESRRGQETQYF.